This TCR beta chain derives from a study of identical twins. TCRdb re-called the 5' RACE reads through MiXCR, storing one row per CDR3 protein. Here the sample spans about 520,000 distinct CDR3 sequences, 20% to 25% being singletons. CDR3 length equals 13 residues. CDR1 is DFQATT, CDR2 SNEGSKA, per germline (reference sequence). Trimming took off 3 bases at V and 5 bases at J, with 11 bases between the two ends. The table lists this clonotype with a few counts. The data were also submitted as part of a second study, on T cells expressing NK-cell markers.

The TCR was taken from a woman between 18 and 30 years old in good health. This rearrangement joins TRBV20-1 to TRBJ1-5; D is undetermined. The specimen sequenced was CD4+ T cells sorted from blood. CDR3 sequence: CSASQGSDQPQHF. Written as DNA, the CDR3 is TGCAGTGCTAGCCAAGGGTCCGATCAGCCCCAGCATTTT.